Below are 27 T cell receptor beta chains sequenced from a single sample in a study of human T cells and chemical hapten exposure. Time point meaning: healthy volunteer bleed at 6 weeks. The total RNA was obtained from whole blood that was not fractionated. TCRdb reprocessed the RACE reads with MiXCR, giving one entry per CDR3 protein. The repertoire has under 90,000 distinct CDR3 sequences, roughly 8.7% of them found once; the top ten carry over 1.5%. Sequenced sample: whole blood. These TCRs come from a male donor in good health. Some clones in this sample may be carry-over from other donors' samples.

The chain has TRBV7-2 and TRBJ1-1, with 8 bases aligning to TRBD1. The CDR3 covers 14 residues. CDR1 SGHTA and CDR2 FQGNSA come from the germline V gene. Germline trimming cut 5 bases from V and 4 bases from J; bases unmatched to any gene: 6. CDR3 residues: CASSPGQGSTEAFF. The CDR3 nucleotides read TGTGCCAGCAGCCCTGGACAGGGAAGCACTGAAGCTTTCTTT. Filled out from reference TRBV7-2 and TRBJ1-1, the complete variable domain reads GAGVSQSPSNKVTEKGKDVELRCDPISGHTALYWYRQSLGQGLEFLIYFQGNSAPDKSGLPSDRFSAERTGGSVSTLTIQRTQQEDSAVYLCASSPGQGSTEAFFGQGTRLTVV.

The chain employs TRBV6-5 and TRBJ1-5; 7 nucleotides match TRBD1. Germline assignment: CDR1 MNHEY and CDR2 SVGAGI. The CDR3 covers 16 residues. With 5 bases clipped from V and 7 bases from J, the junction kept 14 bases outside the gene matches. CDR3 protein: CASSPGSTGMRQPQHF. CDR3 DNA: TGTGCCAGCAGTCCCGGGTCGACAGGGATGCGGCAGCCCCAGCATTTT.

This clonotype came up a few times. CDR3 in amino acids: CSARSNRGETEAFF. In DNA form, the CDR3 reads TGCAGTGCTAGGTCAAACAGGGGGGAAACTGAAGCTTTCTTT. This chain joins TRBV20-1 and TRBJ1-1; 8 bases are a match to TRBD1. The germline CDR1 and CDR2 sequences are DFQATT and SNEGSKA (reference sequence). J gave up 5 bases and V 3 bases, and 8 bases lay outside the gene matches. The CDR3 is 14 residues long.

This clonotype was found a few times. The chain carries TRBV20-1 and TRBJ2-7; TRBD1 agrees at 7 bases. The CDR3 loop spans 16 amino acids. Germline values: CDR1 DFQATT, CDR2 SNEGSKA (reference sequence). Losses at the gene ends were 1 base for V and 0 bases for J; bases not matched to a gene: 9. CDR3: CSARGGGAFSSYEQYF. In nucleotides, the CDR3 is TGCAGTGCTAGAGGAGGGGGCGCGTTCAGCTCCTACGAGCAGTACTTC.

This clonotype was detected many times. The chain has TRBV29-1 and TRBJ1-2; D not resolved. V was cut by 2 bases and J by 8 bases, with 21 bases left in between. Germline assignment: CDR1 SQVTM and CDR2 ANQGSEA. The CDR3 spans 15 residues. The CDR3 bases are TGCAGCGTTGAAATCGGGTCACCAACCGGCGAAGGCTACACCTTC. Translated, it gives CSVEIGSPTGEGYTF.

This clonotype appeared many times. The V and J genes are TRBV5-1 and TRBJ1-1; 7 bases align to TRBD1. CDR1 is SGHRS and CDR2 is YFSETQ in the germline V gene. The CDR3 is 14 residues long. The V segment lost 6 bases and the J segment 1 base; nucleotides outside the gene matches: 6. The CDR3 DNA is TGCGCCAGCACCCTGACAGGGCCGAACACTGAAGCTTTCTTT. It translates to CASTLTGPNTEAFF.

This chain joins TRBV5-1 and TRBJ1-4, with TRBD1 as a possible D gene (5 bases). Germline V lookup: CDR1 SGHRS, CDR2 YFSETQ. There are 16 residues in the CDR3. The V and J ends lost 7 bases and 0 bases respectively, with 16 bases between them. The CDR3 nucleotides read TGCGCCAGCTCGGGGGGTTCGCTCGCAACTAATGAAAAACTGTTTTTT. It codes for CASSGGSLATNEKLFF.

This clonotype has just a few counts. This rearrangement joins TRBV20-1 to TRBJ1-1, with TRBD1 matching over 8 bases. The CDR3 is 14 amino acids. Trimming took 6 bases from V and 6 from J; bases not matched to a gene: 12. Germline V gene data show CDR1 as DFQATT and CDR2 as SNEGSKA (reference sequence). CDR3 DNA sequence: TGCAGTGCCCCAGGACAGGGAGGAAGTTCTGAAGCTTTCTTT. Translating it yields CSAPGQGGSSEAFF.

This clonotype was observed a few times. The chain couples TRBV5-4 to TRBJ2-7, with D unclear. Germline-derived CDR1 and CDR2 are SGHNT and YYREEE (reference sequence). The CDR3 sequence is 14 residues long. Trimming shortened V by 0 bases and J by 7 bases, and 14 bases separated the two germline ends. The CDR3: CASSLVGTDEEQYF. The CDR3 DNA reads TGTGCCAGCAGCTTGGTAGGCACCGACGAGGAGCAGTACTTC.

The genes are TRBV4-3 and TRBJ1-5; the D gene is possibly TRBD1 (5 bases). CDR1 is LGHNA, CDR2 YSLEER, per germline. Trimming pared 2 bases from V and 2 bases from J, leaving 10 bases between. This CDR3 has 15 amino acids. The chain's CDR3 is CASSQSLQGNQPQHF. Written as DNA, the CDR3 is TGCGCCAGCAGCCAAAGCTTACAGGGCAATCAGCCCCAGCATTTT.

This clonotype was detected only a few times. The gene calls are TRBV9 and TRBJ1-1; D not resolved. V shed 2 bases and J shed 0 bases, with 11 bases lying between them. The germline CDR1 and CDR2 sequences are SGDLS and YYNGEE. This CDR3 comprises 15 residues. CDR3 DNA sequence: TGTGCCAGCAGCGTCCTCAGCACTCTGAACACTGAAGCTTTCTTT. Amino acid sequence: CASSVLSTLNTEAFF.

In its sample, this clonotype was seen a few times. The gene calls are TRBV19 and TRBJ1-2; D uncertain. CDR1 LNHDA and CDR2 SQIVND come from the germline V gene (reference sequence). The CDR3 is 15 residues long. The germline V and J ends were trimmed by 3 bases and 1 base, with 12 bases remaining between them. CDR3 sequence (DNA): TGTGCCAGTAGTATTATCCCACGAAATAACTATGGCTACACCTTC. Protein product: CASSIIPRNNYGYTF.

There are many counts of this clonotype. The chain carries TRBV12-3 or TRBV12-4 and TRBJ2-3, with D perhaps TRBD2 (6 bases). With 4 bases removed from V and 6 bases from J, the gap between germline ends came to 17 bases. The CDR3 consists of 15 residues. CDR3 nucleotide sequence: TGTGCCAGCAGTTCCCTGGCCGCGGGGTTGGATACGCAGTATTTT. As protein: CASSSLAAGLDTQYF.

This rearrangement joins TRBV29-1 to TRBJ2-5; no definite D call. Germline V gene sequence: CDR1 SQVTM, CDR2 ANQGSEA. The length of the CDR3 is 15 residues. Trimming removed 1 base from V and 1 base from J, with 13 bases in between. The CDR3 DNA reads TGCAGCGTTGAAGGTGAGGTAGGCGCCCAAGAGACCCAGTACTTC. It codes for CSVEGEVGAQETQYF.

This clonotype showed up just a few times. V gene TRBV6-5 combines with J gene TRBJ1-3; 8 nucleotides line up with TRBD1. The CDR3 is 18 amino acids. The V and J ends lost 5 bases and 0 bases, in that order; junction bases with no gene match: 12. The germline V gene encodes CDR1 MNHEY and CDR2 SVGAGI. CDR3 in DNA: TGTGCCAGCAGTACCGGGACAGGCTTTTTTTACTCTGGAAACACCATATATTTT. It is translated as CASSTGTGFFYSGNTIYF.

This clonotype was seen a few times. The chain employs TRBV10-3 and TRBJ2-7; 7 bases match TRBD2. CDR3 length: 15 amino acids. Per the germline V gene, CDR1 is ENHRY and CDR2 is SYGVKD. J lost 7 bases, V lost 0 bases, and 9 bases had no gene match. The CDR3 DNA sequence: TGTGCCATCAGTGAGTCACTGGGACTACCTACGGAGCAGTACTTC. Translation gives CAISESLGLPTEQYF.

The chain employs TRBV5-1 and TRBJ2-7; the match to TRBD1 covers 10 bases. The germline CDR1 and CDR2 sequences are SGHRS and YFSETQ. The J segment lost 2 bases and the V segment lost 0 bases, leaving 2 bases of the junction unmatched. This CDR3 is built from 15 residues. CDR3 amino acids: CASSLGQGAPYEQYF. The CDR3 DNA reads as TGCGCCAGCAGCTTGGGACAGGGGGCTCCCTACGAGCAGTACTTC.

The chain combines TRBV2 with TRBJ2-1; 8 bases agree with TRBD2. This CDR3 region has 13 residues. The germline CDR1 and CDR2 sequences are SNHLY and FYNNEI. V was pared by 6 bases and J by 4 bases, with 2 bases of the junction left unmatched. CDR3 nucleotide sequence: TGTGCCAGCAGGGCTAGCGGGTACAATGAGCAGTTCTTC. The encoded protein is CASRASGYNEQFF.

This clonotype was picked up many times. V and J are TRBV6-4 and TRBJ1-2; D gene uncertain. Trimming shortened V by 2 bases and J by 8 bases, and 12 bases separated the two germline ends. The CDR3 spans 13 residues. The germline V gene has CDR1 MRHNA and CDR2 SNTAGT. CDR3 amino acids: CASSDPEGGGYTF. The CDR3 coding sequence is TGTGCCAGCAGTGACCCTGAGGGCGGAGGCTACACCTTC.

This chain uses TRBV6-1 with TRBJ2-1; 7 nucleotides match TRBD2. With V trimmed by 2 bases and J by 4 bases, 5 bases remained unmatched. The V gene's germline CDR1 is MNHNS and CDR2 SASEGT. The CDR3 loop spans 15 amino acids. CDR3 bases: TGTGCCAGCAGTGAACGGTGCGGGGGTTACAATGAGCAGTTCTTC. Amino acids: CASSERCGGYNEQFF.

This clonotype was detected a few times. The V and J genes are TRBV29-1 and TRBJ1-2; no firm D call. There are 11 residues in the CDR3. CDR1 is SQVTM and CDR2 is ANQGSEA in the germline V gene. V was cut by 4 bases and J by 4 bases, with 7 bases left in between. CDR3 in DNA: TGCAGCGTTGGCGGCAGCTATGGCTACACCTTC. Translated: CSVGGSYGYTF.

This clonotype was seen a few times. This rearrangement joins TRBV6-2 or TRBV6-3 to TRBJ1-1, with no clear D. This CDR3 has 14 residues. The germline V gene has CDR1 MNHEY and CDR2 SVGEGT. Deletions cut 2 bases from V and 1 base from J, with 8 bases between. CDR3 sequence reads: CASSYAGSNTEAFF. The CDR3 DNA is TGTGCCAGCAGTTACGCGGGATCGAACACTGAAGCTTTCTTT.

This clonotype occurred a few times. The rearrangement joins TRBV20-1 to TRBJ1-3, with no clear D. Germline V gene sequence: CDR1 DFQATT, CDR2 SNEGSKA (reference sequence). Trimming shortened V by 6 bases and J by 0 bases, and 15 bases separated the two germline ends. This CDR3 region has 15 residues. The CDR3 here is CSAPPAGSSGNTIYF. CDR3 coding DNA: TGCAGTGCCCCCCCGGCCGGGAGCTCTGGAAACACCATATATTTT.

This clonotype was seen more than once but under ten times. The chain couples TRBV20-1 to TRBJ2-5; 9 bases are a match to TRBD2. This CDR3 has 20 residues. Trimming at V came to 4 bases and at J to 2 bases, leaving 23 bases not matched to a gene. CDR1 and CDR2 from the germline V gene are DFQATT and SNEGSKA (reference sequence). This chain's CDR3 is CSATNILASGTTSGQETQYF. The CDR3 bases are TGCAGTGCTACGAACATCCTAGCTAGCGGGACGACCTCGGGGCAAGAGACCCAGTACTTC.

The rearrangement links TRBV7-2 to TRBJ1-2; D remains ambiguous. CDR1 and CDR2 from the germline V gene are SGHTA and FQGNSA. The V end was cut by 5 bases, the J end by 3 bases, with 19 bases between. The CDR3 sequence is 16 residues long. This chain's CDR3 is CASSTPRASKDYGYTF. The CDR3 DNA sequence: TGTGCCAGCAGCACGCCTAGGGCCTCCAAGGACTATGGCTACACCTTC.

The sample holds a few counts of this clonotype. The CDR3, as DNA: TGCAGCGTTGAAGGGGCAGGGACTCGGAGCAATCAGCCCCAGCATTTT. Translated, it gives CSVEGAGTRSNQPQHF. The J gene is TRBJ1-5, the V gene TRBV29-1; tentatively, D is TRBD1 (5 bases). This CDR3 is 16 amino acids long. Germline CDR1 and CDR2: SQVTM and ANQGSEA. V was shortened by 1 base and J by 1 base, with 14 bases between the two germline ends.

The chain uses TRBV12-3 or TRBV12-4 and TRBJ1-1; D possibly corresponds to TRBD1 (5 bases). V shed 7 bases and J shed 2 bases, with 23 bases lying between them. The CDR3 has 17 residues. This CDR3 reads CASITLGLSQLNTEAFF. CDR3 nucleotides: TGTGCCAGCATTACACTGGGACTTAGTCAACTCAACACTGAAGCTTTCTTT.